A selection of T cell receptor beta chains follows, all from one sample in a study of shared clonotypes between healthy human individuals. Repertoires were generated with immunoSEQ multiplex PCR, while TCRdb's copy carries only in-frame clones and drops some. The sample includes hundreds of thousands of clones, approximately 95% of them seen just once. Sequencing was performed on naive CD8+ T cells sorted from blood. The receptors derive from a woman younger than 45 in good health. Each CDR3 is given with its conserved first and last residue. The D gene is left open where the match is weak. For some rows the clone size is stated as once, few or many, or as a class when expanded; others skip it.

D	size	V	J	CDR3	DNA
-	-	TRBV27	TRBJ1-5	CASSLVSGGGQPQHF	TGTGCCAGCAGTTTGGTCTCGGGGGGCGGACAGCCCCAGCATTTT
-	-	TRBV7-6	TRBJ2-7	CASSLESRAHEQYF	TGTGCCAGCAGCTTAGAGTCCAGGGCCCACGAGCAGTACTTC
TRBD2	-	TRBV28	TRBJ2-1	CASILGGSHYNEQFF	TGTGCCAGCATCCTGGGAGGGAGTCATTACAATGAGCAGTTCTTC
-	-	TRBV9	TRBJ2-5	CASSVVAGNLETQYF	TGTGCCAGCAGCGTAGTCGCTGGGAATTTGGAGACCCAGTACTTC
-	-	TRBV5-1	TRBJ2-1	CASSPGYPSSYNEQFF	TGCGCCAGCAGCCCGGGCTATCCAAGCTCCTACAATGAGCAGTTCTTC
TRBD1	once	TRBV5-4	TRBJ2-5	CASSFLDRLILQETQYF	TGTGCCAGCAGCTTCCTGGACAGGCTCATCCTACAAGAGACCCAGTACTTC
-	-	TRBV6-6	TRBJ1-5	CASSYPGEGQPQHF	TGTGCCAGCAGTTATCCGGGGGAGGGTCAGCCCCAGCATTTT
TRBD1	-	TRBV5-1	TRBJ2-3	CASSWESETGNTDTQYF	TGCGCCAGCAGCTGGGAGAGTGAGACAGGGAACACAGATACGCAGTATTTT
TRBD1	-	TRBV4-1	TRBJ2-7	CASSQPVTGKNEQYF	TGCGCCAGCAGCCAGCCGGTGACAGGGAAAAACGAGCAGTACTTC
-	-	TRBV5-1	TRBJ1-2	CASSWQGGYGYTF	TGCGCCAGCAGCTGGCAGGGTGGGTATGGCTACACCTTC
-	-	TRBV4-1	TRBJ1-5	CASSQDGRGREHQPQHF	TGCGCCAGCAGCCAAGACGGGAGGGGCAGAGAGCATCAGCCCCAGCATTTT
-	-	TRBV6-5	TRBJ2-3	CASRDLSGAQYF	TGTGCCAGCCGGGACTTAAGTGGGGCGCAGTATTTT
TRBD2	-	TRBV7-6	TRBJ2-3	CASSLEVGRASDTQYF	TGTGCCAGCAGCTTAGAAGTCGGGAGGGCCAGCGATACGCAGTATTTT
TRBD2	-	TRBV5-6	TRBJ2-7	CASSSSGTSYEQYF	TGTGCCAGCAGCTCTAGCGGAACCTCCTACGAGCAGTACTTC
-	-	TRBV20-1	TRBJ2-7	CSARLVDEQYF	TGCAGTGCAAGACTAGTAGACGAGCAGTACTTC
-	-	TRBV5-4	TRBJ2-5	CASSLVERAQETQYF	TGTGCCAGCAGCTTGGTGGAGCGGGCCCAAGAGACCCAGTACTTC
TRBD2	-	TRBV7-9	TRBJ2-3	CASSLISSGMYSDTQYF	TGTGCCAGCAGCTTAATTTCTAGCGGGATGTACTCAGATACGCAGTATTTT
TRBD1	-	TRBV7-8	TRBJ2-1	CASSESGQVYNEQFF	TGTGCCAGCAGCGAGTCCGGACAGGTGTACAATGAGCAGTTCTTC
TRBD2	-	TRBV27	TRBJ2-1	CASALSGSSYNEQFF	TGTGCCAGCGCCCTTAGCGGGAGTTCATACAATGAGCAGTTCTTC
-	-	TRBV28	TRBJ2-7	CASSLATGAYEQYF	TGTGCCAGCAGTTTGGCGACAGGAGCCTACGAGCAGTACTTC
TRBD2	-	TRBV9	TRBJ2-7	CASSVGGGSDEQYF	TGTGCCAGCAGCGTAGGGGGCGGGAGCGACGAGCAGTACTTC
-	-	TRBV27	TRBJ2-3	CASSLGQEATDTQYF	TGTGCCAGCAGCCTAGGGCAGGAGGCCACAGATACGCAGTATTTT
-	-	TRBV4-1	TRBJ1-5	CASSQDGGLEPQHF	TGCGCCAGCAGCCAAGACGGGGGCTTGGAGCCCCAGCATTTT
TRBD2	-	TRBV10-1	TRBJ2-7	CASSVGAGGPYEQYF	TGCGCCAGCAGTGTCGGAGCGGGAGGGCCCTACGAGCAGTACTTC
-	-	TRBV28	TRBJ1-2	CASSFPPYRASGGYTF	TGTGCCAGCAGTTTCCCCCCCTACCGGGCCAGCGGCGGCTACACCTTC
-	-	TRBV14	TRBJ1-2	CASSYLGPNYGYTF	TGTGCCAGCAGCTATCTGGGTCCCAACTATGGCTACACCTTC
-	-	TRBV27	TRBJ1-1	CASSFAGVNTEAFF	TGTGCCAGCAGTTTCGCAGGGGTGAACACTGAAGCTTTCTTT